A selection of T cell receptor beta chains follows, all from one sample in a study of T-cell memory formation after mild COVID-19. From the 5' RACE reads, TCRdb called clonotypes with MiXCR, one entry per CDR3 protein. Here the sample spans around 50,000 distinct CDR3 sequences, about 12% being singletons. What was sequenced was PBMCs or a T cell subset sorted from them (not recorded which). The receptor source for this set is a young man who had mild COVID-19 (a few samples of this study predate the infection). Cell type and time point are not known. The CDR3 runs from the conserved cysteine through the conserved F or W. The D gene is left open where the match is weak. Clone size is shown for a subset of rows, as once, few, many or a class of expanded clone.

j_gene: TRBJ2-5; v_gene: TRBV5-4; abundance: .; d_gene: .; CDR3aa: CATAGRGDKETQYF; CDR3nt: TGTGCCACCGCCGGGCGGGGAGATAAAGAGACCCAGTACTTC
j_gene: TRBJ2-3; v_gene: TRBV9; abundance: .; d_gene: .; CDR3aa: CASSVDFSGTQYF; CDR3nt: TGTGCCAGCAGCGTAGATTTTAGCGGTACGCAGTATTTT
j_gene: TRBJ1-4; v_gene: TRBV7-2; abundance: .; d_gene: .; CDR3aa: CASSPRPTQGEKLFF; CDR3nt: TGTGCCAGCAGCCCCAGACCAACCCAGGGTGAAAAACTGTTTTTT
j_gene: TRBJ1-1; v_gene: TRBV9; abundance: .; d_gene: .; CDR3aa: CASSAFPGMRTEAFF; CDR3nt: TGTGCCAGCAGCGCCTTTCCAGGGATGAGAACTGAAGCTTTCTTT
j_gene: TRBJ1-4; v_gene: TRBV7-2; abundance: .; d_gene: .; CDR3aa: CASTPGFGEKLFF; CDR3nt: TGTGCCAGCACGCCAGGGTTCGGTGAAAAACTGTTTTTT
j_gene: TRBJ1-2; v_gene: TRBV7-8; abundance: many; d_gene: .; CDR3aa: CASSLAAGTYPGYTF; CDR3nt: TGTGCCAGCAGCTTAGCGGCAGGCACGTATCCTGGCTACACCTTC
j_gene: TRBJ2-3; v_gene: TRBV11-2; abundance: many; d_gene: TRBD2; CDR3aa: CASSPFPGGSSTDTQYF; CDR3nt: TGTGCCAGCAGCCCTTTTCCGGGGGGGTCTAGCACAGATACGCAGTATTTT
j_gene: TRBJ2-2; v_gene: TRBV7-2; abundance: .; d_gene: .; CDR3aa: CASSLRERGTGELFF; CDR3nt: TGTGCCAGCAGCCTACGGGAGAGGGGCACCGGGGAGCTGTTTTTT
j_gene: TRBJ2-5; v_gene: TRBV5-8; abundance: few; d_gene: TRBD2; CDR3aa: CASSLGTSGGSLETQYF; CDR3nt: TGTGCCAGCAGCTTGGGGACTAGCGGGGGAAGTTTGGAGACCCAGTACTTC
j_gene: TRBJ2-1; v_gene: TRBV19; abundance: .; d_gene: TRBD2; CDR3aa: CASNGAGVNEQFF; CDR3nt: TGTGCCAGTAATGGAGCGGGGGTTAATGAGCAGTTCTTC
j_gene: TRBJ1-1; v_gene: TRBV2; abundance: few; d_gene: .; CDR3aa: CASSEGHTEAFF; CDR3nt: TGTGCCAGCAGTGAGGGTCACACTGAAGCTTTCTTT
j_gene: TRBJ2-6; v_gene: TRBV6-2/TRBV6-3; abundance: few; d_gene: .; CDR3aa: CASSYSPHVLTF; CDR3nt: TGTGCCAGCAGTTACTCTCCCCACGTCCTGACTTTC
j_gene: TRBJ1-1; v_gene: TRBV7-9; abundance: .; d_gene: .; CDR3aa: CASSLEARNTEAFF; CDR3nt: TGTGCCAGCAGCTTGGAGGCGCGTAACACTGAAGCTTTCTTT
j_gene: TRBJ1-2; v_gene: TRBV7-9; abundance: .; d_gene: .; CDR3aa: CASSLGTAQGYTF; CDR3nt: TGTGCCAGCAGCTTAGGGACTGCTCAGGGCTACACCTTC
j_gene: TRBJ2-2; v_gene: TRBV4-2; abundance: many; d_gene: TRBD2; CDR3aa: CASSPTAGGSSTGELFF; CDR3nt: TGTGCCAGCAGCCCCACAGCGGGGGGGAGCAGCACCGGGGAGCTGTTTTTT
j_gene: TRBJ1-5; v_gene: TRBV6-2/TRBV6-3; abundance: few; d_gene: TRBD1; CDR3aa: CASTWAGGDQPQHF; CDR3nt: TGTGCCAGCACCTGGGCAGGGGGCGATCAGCCCCAGCATTTT
j_gene: TRBJ2-2; v_gene: TRBV6-6; abundance: .; d_gene: .; CDR3aa: CASSYQTSWGRLFF; CDR3nt: TGTGCCAGCAGTTACCAGACGAGTTGGGGACGGTTGTTTTTT
j_gene: TRBJ1-5; v_gene: TRBV4-1; abundance: .; d_gene: .; CDR3aa: CASSQPTRVGQPQHF; CDR3nt: TGCGCCAGCAGCCAACCAACCCGGGTTGGACAGCCCCAGCATTTT
j_gene: TRBJ2-3; v_gene: TRBV5-1; abundance: many; d_gene: TRBD1; CDR3aa: CASTYGGTGLAGDTQYF; CDR3nt: TGCGCCAGCACCTACGGAGGGACAGGGCTGGCGGGAGATACGCAGTATTTT
j_gene: TRBJ1-1; v_gene: TRBV29-1; abundance: .; d_gene: .; CDR3aa: CSVEDLGGGTEAFF; CDR3nt: TGCAGCGTTGAAGATCTGGGGGGAGGGACTGAAGCTTTCTTT
j_gene: TRBJ2-1; v_gene: TRBV18; abundance: .; d_gene: .; CDR3aa: CASSPPFMRDEQFF; CDR3nt: TGTGCCAGCTCACCACCGTTCATGCGGGATGAGCAGTTCTTC
j_gene: TRBJ2-2; v_gene: TRBV7-2; abundance: .; d_gene: .; CDR3aa: CASSPDRMGSGELFF; CDR3nt: TGTGCCAGCAGCCCAGACAGGATGGGGTCCGGGGAGCTGTTTTTT
j_gene: TRBJ1-5; v_gene: TRBV27; abundance: few; d_gene: .; CDR3aa: CASSPGTPGNNQPQHF; CDR3nt: TGTGCCAGCAGTCCAGGGACACCAGGGAACAATCAGCCCCAGCATTTT
j_gene: TRBJ1-6; v_gene: TRBV6-5; abundance: .; d_gene: .; CDR3aa: CASGLGDSPLHF; CDR3nt: TGTGCCAGCGGACTAGGGGATTCACCCCTCCACTTT
j_gene: TRBJ2-7; v_gene: TRBV24-1; abundance: .; d_gene: .; CDR3aa: CATSDFDRTTEYEQYF; CDR3nt: TGTGCCACCAGTGATTTCGACAGGACGACTGAGTACGAGCAGTACTTC
j_gene: TRBJ2-2; v_gene: TRBV12-3/TRBV12-4; abundance: .; d_gene: .; CDR3aa: CASSLFRVTGELFF; CDR3nt: TGTGCCAGCAGTTTATTTAGGGTCACCGGGGAGCTGTTTTTT
j_gene: TRBJ2-2; v_gene: TRBV7-2; abundance: .; d_gene: .; CDR3aa: CASSVTGIRPKLFF; CDR3nt: TGTGCCAGCAGCGTCACAGGGATCCGACCCAAGCTGTTTTTT
j_gene: TRBJ1-5; v_gene: TRBV6-2/TRBV6-3; abundance: .; d_gene: TRBD1; CDR3aa: CASSMTGVQPQHF; CDR3nt: TGTGCCAGCAGCATGACAGGGGTACAGCCCCAGCATTTT
j_gene: TRBJ2-3; v_gene: TRBV10-3; abundance: few; d_gene: .; CDR3aa: CAISGQPNTDTQYF; CDR3nt: TGTGCCATCAGCGGACAGCCCAACACAGATACGCAGTATTTT
j_gene: TRBJ2-5; v_gene: TRBV5-1; abundance: .; d_gene: .; CDR3aa: CASSLAGLATQYF; CDR3nt: TGCGCCAGCAGCTTGGCTGGGTTGGCGACCCAGTACTTC
j_gene: TRBJ1-4; v_gene: TRBV4-3; abundance: .; d_gene: TRBD1; CDR3aa: CASSQDRGARKLFF; CDR3nt: TGCGCCAGCAGCCAAGACAGGGGGGCGCGAAAACTGTTTTTT
j_gene: TRBJ1-1; v_gene: TRBV5-6; abundance: many; d_gene: .; CDR3aa: CASSLERGTEAFF; CDR3nt: TGTGCCAGCAGCTTGGAGAGGGGCACTGAAGCTTTCTTT
j_gene: TRBJ2-2; v_gene: TRBV7-9; abundance: .; d_gene: .; CDR3aa: CANHRDAGELFF; CDR3nt: TGTGCCAACCACAGGGACGCCGGGGAGCTGTTTTTT
j_gene: TRBJ2-7; v_gene: TRBV11-2; abundance: few; d_gene: TRBD2; CDR3aa: CASRYGGYEQYF; CDR3nt: TGTGCCAGCAGATACGGGGGGTACGAGCAGTACTTC
j_gene: TRBJ1-2; v_gene: TRBV7-2; abundance: .; d_gene: .; CDR3aa: CASSFPNYGYTF; CDR3nt: TGTGCCAGCAGCTTCCCTAACTATGGCTACACCTTC
j_gene: TRBJ1-1; v_gene: TRBV29-1; abundance: .; d_gene: .; CDR3aa: CSVGVRGGTEAFF; CDR3nt: TGCAGCGTTGGGGTTAGGGGTGGCACTGAAGCTTTCTTT
j_gene: TRBJ2-3; v_gene: TRBV5-1; abundance: many; d_gene: .; CDR3aa: CASSWEGADTQYF; CDR3nt: TGCGCCAGCAGCTGGGAGGGGGCAGATACGCAGTATTTT
j_gene: TRBJ2-4; v_gene: TRBV20-1; abundance: few; d_gene: TRBD1; CDR3aa: CSARLTGANIQYF; CDR3nt: TGCAGTGCTAGGTTGACAGGGGCGAACATTCAGTACTTC
j_gene: TRBJ2-5; v_gene: TRBV12-3/TRBV12-4; abundance: .; d_gene: TRBD1; CDR3aa: CASSPEDREQETQYF; CDR3nt: TGTGCCAGCAGTCCCGAGGACAGGGAACAAGAGACCCAGTACTTC
j_gene: TRBJ2-6; v_gene: TRBV28; abundance: medium-sized; d_gene: .; CDR3aa: CASDSKGFRSGANVLTF; CDR3nt: TGTGCCAGCGATAGTAAGGGTTTCCGCTCTGGGGCCAACGTCCTGACTTTC
j_gene: TRBJ2-2; v_gene: TRBV5-1; abundance: few; d_gene: .; CDR3aa: CASTPPPYTLPGELFF; CDR3nt: TGCGCCAGCACGCCGCCCCCGTACACCCTACCCGGGGAGCTGTTTTTT
j_gene: TRBJ2-5; v_gene: TRBV6-1; abundance: .; d_gene: .; CDR3aa: CASSEADGEVETQYF; CDR3nt: TGTGCCAGCAGTGAAGCGGATGGGGAGGTGGAGACCCAGTACTTC
j_gene: TRBJ2-5; v_gene: TRBV7-8; abundance: many; d_gene: TRBD2; CDR3aa: CASSPRSASGGALQETQYF; CDR3nt: TGTGCCAGCAGCCCAAGATCCGCTAGCGGGGGGGCTCTCCAAGAGACCCAGTACTTC
j_gene: TRBJ2-5; v_gene: TRBV7-9; abundance: many; d_gene: TRBD2; CDR3aa: CASSWPFGGAQETQYF; CDR3nt: TGTGCCAGCAGCTGGCCTTTCGGGGGGGCCCAAGAGACCCAGTACTTC
j_gene: TRBJ2-3; v_gene: TRBV21-1; abundance: few; d_gene: .; CDR3aa: CASSRHSRTDTQYF; CDR3nt: TGTGCCAGCAGCAGACACAGCCGCACAGATACGCAGTATTTT
j_gene: TRBJ2-3; v_gene: TRBV20-1; abundance: many; d_gene: .; CDR3aa: CSAITSGSTDTQYF; CDR3nt: TGCAGTGCTATAACCAGCGGTTCCACAGATACGCAGTATTTT
j_gene: TRBJ1-2; v_gene: TRBV7-2; abundance: .; d_gene: TRBD1; CDR3aa: CASSPWGQGIRVRGYTF; CDR3nt: TGTGCCAGCAGCCCCTGGGGACAGGGGATTAGGGTGAGAGGCTACACCTTC
j_gene: TRBJ1-4; v_gene: TRBV7-6; abundance: few; d_gene: .; CDR3aa: CASSFSGTTNEKLFF; CDR3nt: TGTGCCAGCAGCTTTAGCGGGACAACTAATGAAAAACTGTTTTTT
j_gene: TRBJ2-2; v_gene: TRBV3-1; abundance: .; d_gene: .; CDR3aa: CASSRGTGELFF; CDR3nt: TGTGCCAGCAGCAGGGGTACCGGGGAGCTGTTTTTT
j_gene: TRBJ2-1; v_gene: TRBV6-6; abundance: many; d_gene: TRBD2; CDR3aa: CASSAQAGGPNEQFF; CDR3nt: TGTGCCAGCAGTGCGCAGGCGGGGGGGCCAAATGAGCAGTTCTTC
j_gene: TRBJ1-2; v_gene: TRBV6-5; abundance: few; d_gene: .; CDR3aa: CASRTSRGGADGYTF; CDR3nt: TGTGCCAGCAGAACGTCGCGTGGGGGCGCGGATGGCTACACCTTC
j_gene: TRBJ2-1; v_gene: TRBV20-1; abundance: few; d_gene: .; CDR3aa: CSAKAPHNEQFF; CDR3nt: TGCAGTGCTAAGGCTCCCCACAATGAGCAGTTCTTC
j_gene: TRBJ2-7; v_gene: TRBV11-2; abundance: .; d_gene: .; CDR3aa: CASSSQVEQYF; CDR3nt: TGTGCCAGCAGCTCGCAGGTCGAGCAGTACTTC
j_gene: TRBJ2-7; v_gene: TRBV11-2; abundance: .; d_gene: TRBD1; CDR3aa: CASSLDPPGDRGQQYF; CDR3nt: TGTGCCAGCAGCTTAGACCCTCCAGGGGACAGGGGACAGCAGTACTTC
j_gene: TRBJ1-2; v_gene: TRBV5-1; abundance: few; d_gene: .; CDR3aa: CASRQGPSSYGYTF; CDR3nt: TGCGCCAGCAGGCAGGGTCCTTCATCCTATGGCTACACCTTC